What follows are 17 T cell receptor beta chains derived from one specimen sequenced in a study of tissue T cells after allogeneic stem cell transplantation (dated by TCRdb to 2021 to 2024). In the paper's terms, the time point label means: recipient (host-origin) PBMCs collected before allo-HCT. The library was prepared using the immunoSEQ multiplex PCR assay. What TCRdb holds here is the immuneACCESS table cut down to in-frame rearrangements. Part of the clones is not present; checked against another copy, under half of the missing clones reflect an unresolved V gene, and the others are unexplained. Counted in this sample were tens of thousands of clones; 80% to 95% of them appeared once. The ten biggest clones cover roughly 3.8% of the sample. The starting material was blood, obtained before transplantation. These receptor sequences come from a woman aged 35 to 75 who later had graft-versus-host disease after an allogeneic stem cell transplant.

This rearrangement joins TRBV6-6 to TRBJ2-7; D possibly corresponds to TRBD2 (5 bases). Trimming removed 10 bases from V and 1 base from J, with 17 bases in between. Germline V gives CDR1 MNHNY, CDR2 SVGAGI (reference sequence). The CDR3 contains 14 residues. CDR3 protein: CATPEERPSYEQYF. The CDR3, as DNA: TGTGCCACCCCGGAGGAGCGGCCTTCCTACGAGCAGTACTTC.

This chain uses TRBV19 with TRBJ2-6; D gene ambiguous. The germline CDR1 and CDR2 sequences are LNHDA and SQIVND (reference sequence). V lost 7 bases to trimming and J lost 0 bases, with 13 bases between them. CDR3 length: 16 amino acids. Here the CDR3 DNA reads TGTGCCAGTACGGCGGCGGCCACCTCTGGGGCCAACGTCCTGACTTTC. It specifies CASTAAATSGANVLTF.

This clone appeared once. J is TRBJ1-1 and V is TRBV4-2; 8 bases are a match to TRBD1. With V trimmed by 4 bases and J by 4 bases, 5 bases remained unmatched. CDR1 is LGHNA, CDR2 YNFKEQ, per germline. CDR3 length: 14 residues. CDR3 sequence (DNA): TGTGCCAGCAGCCCAGGACAGGGAAGCACTGAAGCTTTCTTT. Encoded protein: CASSPGQGSTEAFF.

The chain employs TRBV9 and TRBJ2-3; 11 positions match TRBD2. The CDR3 extends over 16 amino acids. Germline CDR1 and CDR2: SGDLS and YYNGEE. V was pared by 3 bases and J by 5 bases, with 8 bases of the junction left unmatched. The CDR3 loop reads CASSADSGRAGDTQYF. CDR3 nucleotides: TGTGCCAGCAGCGCAGATAGCGGGAGGGCCGGAGATACGCAGTATTTT.

Only one count was recorded for this clone. V gene TRBV9 combines with J gene TRBJ2-2, with D hard to call. Trimming cost V 0 bases and J 3 bases, with 12 bases left between them. The CDR3 is 16 amino acids. CDR1 and CDR2 from the germline V gene are SGDLS and YYNGEE. The CDR3 protein is CASSVVKHGDTGELFF. The CDR3 DNA reads TGTGCCAGCAGCGTAGTGAAACACGGCGACACCGGGGAGCTGTTTTTT.

The CDR3 loop is CASSFGDIQYF. For the CDR3, the DNA is TGTGCCAGCAGTTTTGGGGACATTCAGTACTTC. The genes are TRBV27 and TRBJ2-4; D unresolved. The CDR3 is made up of 11 amino acids. CDR1 is MNHEY, CDR2 SMNVEV, per germline (reference sequence). The V end lost 3 bases, the J end lost 8 bases, and 5 bases lay between the germline ends.

This clone was counted between two and nine times. This sequence joins TRBV7-8 and TRBJ1-2; D is possibly TRBD1 (5 bases). Germline V gene data show CDR1 as SGHVS and CDR2 as FQNEAQ. V lost 2 bases and J 6 bases, leaving 13 bases between the germline ends. The CDR3 loop spans 14 amino acids. Here the CDR3 DNA reads TGTGCCAGCAGCTTATTTCAGGGAGTGGATGGCTACACCTTC. The encoded protein is CASSLFQGVDGYTF.

The chain is built from TRBV30 and TRBJ1-4, with TRBD1 matching over 8 bases. Germline assignment: CDR1 GTSNPN and CDR2 SVGIG (reference sequence). The V and J ends lost 2 bases and 11 bases, in that order; junction bases with no gene match: 10. There are 14 residues in the CDR3. Here the CDR3 reads CAWSSTGGIEKLFF. For the CDR3, the DNA is TGTGCCTGGAGTTCCACAGGGGGGATCGAGAAACTGTTTTTT.

The chain recombines TRBV5-1 with TRBJ2-1; 10 bases match TRBD2. J was trimmed by 4 bases and V by 0 bases; bases with no gene match: 10. The CDR3 loop spans 18 amino acids. The germline gives CDR1 SGHRS, CDR2 YFSETQ. The CDR3 nucleotides are TGCGCCAGCAGCTTGGTTTCTAGCGGGAGTAGATGGTACAATGAGCAGTTCTTC. Encoded protein: CASSLVSSGSRWYNEQFF.

The chain combines TRBV28 with TRBJ1-2, with 8 bases lining up with TRBD1. Unmatched junction bases numbered 11, after V lost 3 bases and J lost 8 bases. Germline V lookup: CDR1 MDHEN, CDR2 SYDVKM. The CDR3 extends over 15 amino acids. The CDR3 coding sequence is TGTGCCAGCAGTTTCCCCCACTCTACAGGGGGGGGCTACACCTTC. Its translation is CASSFPHSTGGGYTF.

J is TRBJ2-5 and V is TRBV24-1; TRBD1 might be the D (6 bases). V lost 6 bases to trimming and J lost 1 base, with 17 bases between them. The V gene's germline CDR1 is KGHDR and CDR2 SFDVKD. This CDR3 spans 16 amino acids. CDR3 in amino acids: CATSSIRGETQETQYF. The CDR3 region has the DNA TGTGCCACCAGTTCCATCAGGGGAGAGACCCAAGAGACCCAGTACTTC.

This chain joins TRBV2 and TRBJ2-1; TRBD2 matches at 10 bases. CDR1 SNHLY and CDR2 FYNNEI come from the germline V gene. Trimming cost V 5 bases and J 5 bases; bases outside gene matches: 9. The CDR3 spans 16 residues. CDR3 region: CASSPQTSGPHNEQFF. The CDR3 bases are TGTGCCAGCAGTCCACAGACTAGCGGGCCCCACAATGAGCAGTTCTTC.

V is TRBV6-4 and J is TRBJ2-1; D perhaps matches TRBD1 (6 bases). The CDR3 runs to 13 residues. The V gene lost 6 bases and the J gene lost 6 bases, with 12 bases spanning the gap. Germline CDR1 is MRHNA and CDR2 is SNTAGT. The CDR3 sequence: CASSSDSFNEQFF. The CDR3 nucleotides are TGTGCCAGCAGCTCGGACAGTTTCAATGAGCAGTTCTTC.

This chain connects TRBV7-8 to TRBJ2-7; 14 nucleotides agree with TRBD2. The trim removed 1 base at V and 4 bases at J, leaving 6 bases unmatched. CDR1 is SGHVS and CDR2 is FQNEAQ in the germline V gene. The CDR3 has 17 amino acids. The CDR3 here is CASSLGGTSGSGYEQYF. Written as DNA, the CDR3 is TGTGCCAGCAGCTTAGGAGGGACTAGCGGGAGCGGTTACGAGCAGTACTTC. The full variable domain, with the rest looked up from reference TRBV7-8 and TRBJ2-7, is GAGVSQSPRYKVAKRGQDVALRCDPISGHVSLFWYQQALGQGPEFLTYFQNEAQLDKSGLPSDRFFAERPEGSVSTLKIQRTQQEDSAVYLCASSLGGTSGSGYEQYFGPGTRLTVT.

The CDR3 region has the DNA TGTGCCAGCAGCTTACAAGGGACTAGCGGGAGGTATACCTCCTACGAGCAGTACTTC. Amino acids: CASSLQGTSGRYTSYEQYF. The genes are TRBV7-6 and TRBJ2-7; 15 bases fit TRBD2. This CDR3 is 19 amino acids long. After removal of 2 bases from V and 0 bases from J, the junction contained 8 bases not matched to a gene. Germline CDR1 is SGHVS and CDR2 is FNYEAQ.

The chain has TRBV4-2 and TRBJ1-2; possibly TRBD1 for D (6 bases). The V gene's germline CDR1 is LGHNA and CDR2 YNFKEQ. V dropped 3 bases and J dropped 8 bases, with 10 bases sitting between them. This CDR3 has 12 residues. This CDR3 is CASSQRGGGYTF. CDR3 bases: TGTGCCAGCAGCCAGAGGGGGGGAGGCTACACCTTC.

In this sample, this clone turned up a few times. This sequence joins TRBV7-3 and TRBJ2-2, with D maybe TRBD2 (6 bases). CDR3 length equals 16 residues. Trimming shortened V by 2 bases and J by 2 bases, and 12 bases separated the two germline ends. Germline V lookup: CDR1 SGHTA, CDR2 FQGTGA. The DNA of the CDR3 is TGTGCCAGCAGCTTAGGCGGGACCTTAAACACCGGGGAGCTGTTTTTT. This codes for CASSLGGTLNTGELFF.